The rows below give T cell receptor beta chains drawn from one sample of a study of T-cell memory formation after mild COVID-19. TCRdb re-analysed the 5' RACE reads in MiXCR, keeping a single row per CDR3 protein. This table has fewer than 400,000 distinct CDR3 sequences, 16% appearing once. The sequenced material came from PBMCs or a T cell subset sorted from them (not recorded which). These receptor sequences come from a man between 18 and 35 years old who had mild COVID-19 (a few samples of this study predate the infection). Cell type and time point are not known. Both conserved end residues are part of each CDR3. The D gene is left open where the match is weak. Size is stated for part of the rows, as once, few or many counts, or as a class when the clone is expanded.

CDR3aa	CDR3nt	d_gene	j_gene	v_gene	abundance
CSAQGPTQETQYF	TGCAGTGCCCAGGGACCAACCCAAGAGACCCAGTACTTC	.	TRBJ2-5	TRBV20-1	few
CASSQEGRDLTPGANVLTF	TGCGCCAGCAGCCAAGAGGGGAGAGATTTAACCCCTGGGGCCAACGTCCTGACTTTC	.	TRBJ2-6	TRBV4-3	.
CASSLLAAAEAFF	TGTGCCAGCAGTCTGCTTGCGGCCGCTGAAGCTTTCTTT	.	TRBJ1-1	TRBV12-3/TRBV12-4	few
CASSARGWLWSTDTQYF	TGTGCCAGCAGCGCGAGGGGATGGTTGTGGAGCACAGATACGCAGTATTTT	.	TRBJ2-3	TRBV11-2	few
CASGSGSRTNVLTF	TGTGCCAGCGGCTCGGGCTCCCGGACCAACGTCCTGACTTTC	.	TRBJ2-6	TRBV2	.
CASSLFGMSSYNSPLHF	TGTGCCAGCAGCTTGTTCGGGATGAGCTCCTATAATTCACCCCTCCACTTT	.	TRBJ1-6	TRBV5-6	many
CASSSGTRNTEAFF	TGTGCCAGCAGCTCCGGGACGCGGAACACTGAAGCTTTCTTT	.	TRBJ1-1	TRBV7-9	many
CASSWGDGNIQYF	TGCGCCAGCAGCTGGGGGGACGGGAACATTCAGTACTTC	.	TRBJ2-4	TRBV5-1	.
CASITGTGYGGGEQFF	TGTGCCAGCATCACCGGGACAGGGTATGGAGGAGGTGAGCAGTTCTTC	TRBD1	TRBJ2-1	TRBV7-2	few
CSAEQAPTQYF	TGCAGTGCTGAACAGGCCCCGACGCAGTATTTT	.	TRBJ2-3	TRBV20-1	.
CASSQDRTRGQPQHF	TGTGCCAGCAGCCAAGATCGGACCCGAGGGCAGCCCCAGCATTTT	.	TRBJ1-5	TRBV3-1	few
CASSAPGTASTDTQYF	TGTGCCAGCAGTGCCCCCGGGACAGCTAGCACAGATACGCAGTATTTT	TRBD1	TRBJ2-3	TRBV25-1	few
CASTEGGIQYF	TGTGCCAGCACCGAGGGAGGAATTCAGTACTTC	.	TRBJ2-4	TRBV12-3/TRBV12-4	few
CASSLARFESPEAFF	TGTGCCAGCAGCTTAGCGCGATTCGAGTCTCCTGAAGCTTTCTTT	.	TRBJ1-1	TRBV7-6	.
CASRELTVPSYGYTF	TGTGCCAGCAGGGAGTTGACAGTCCCTAGCTATGGCTACACCTTC	.	TRBJ1-2	TRBV2	.
CASSLPGSEAFF	TGTGCCAGCAGCCTTCCGGGGAGTGAAGCTTTCTTT	.	TRBJ1-1	TRBV6-2/TRBV6-3	.
CASSPEGGNEQFF	TGCGCCAGCAGCCCCGAGGGGGGGAATGAGCAGTTCTTC	.	TRBJ2-1	TRBV5-1	few
CASRPTGDTEAFF	TGTGCCAGCAGGCCTACAGGGGACACTGAAGCTTTCTTT	TRBD1	TRBJ1-1	TRBV11-2	.
CASSPGSLSTDTQYF	TGTGCCAGCAGCCCCGGGTCGCTGAGCACAGATACGCAGTATTTT	.	TRBJ2-3	TRBV11-3	.
CSAKRGPPQETQYF	TGCAGTGCTAAGCGGGGGCCCCCCCAAGAGACCCAGTACTTC	TRBD2	TRBJ2-5	TRBV20-1	few
CASSQQGPYGNTIYF	TGTGCCAGCAGCCAACAGGGGCCCTATGGAAACACCATATATTTT	.	TRBJ1-3	TRBV4-2	.
CASSLARDHEQYF	TGTGCCAGCAGCTTAGCCCGGGACCACGAGCAGTACTTC	.	TRBJ2-7	TRBV7-2	few
CASSGGQVGYGYTF	TGTGCCAGCAGTGGCGGACAGGTGGGCTATGGCTACACCTTC	TRBD1	TRBJ1-2	TRBV12-3/TRBV12-4	.
CASSGGLGTDTQYF	TGTGCCAGCAGCGGGGGGTTGGGCACAGATACGCAGTATTTT	.	TRBJ2-3	TRBV7-8	few
CASSLGQEGTDTQYF	TGTGCCAGCAGTCTAGGACAGGAAGGGACAGATACGCAGTATTTT	TRBD1	TRBJ2-3	TRBV12-3/TRBV12-4	.
CASLGAYEQYF	TGTGCCAGCTTAGGGGCTTACGAGCAGTACTTC	.	TRBJ2-7	TRBV25-1	.
CASSLLVRNYGYTF	TGTGCCAGCAGCTTATTAGTCAGGAACTATGGCTACACCTTC	.	TRBJ1-2	TRBV7-2	many
CAISHPTSGVYEQYF	TGTGCCATCAGTCATCCGACTAGCGGGGTTTACGAGCAGTACTTC	TRBD2	TRBJ2-7	TRBV10-3	few
CASSQMTDTQYF	TGTGCCAGCAGCCAAATGACAGATACACAGTATTTT	.	TRBJ2-3	TRBV3-1	few
CASSLDRAGLNGYTF	TGCGCCAGCAGCTTGGACAGGGCAGGGCTCAATGGCTACACCTTC	.	TRBJ1-2	TRBV5-1	many
CASSPSEVGNTEAFF	TGTGCCAGTAGTCCCTCGGAGGTGGGGAACACTGAAGCTTTCTTT	.	TRBJ1-1	TRBV19	.
CSVLDTEAFF	TGCAGCGTTTTGGACACTGAAGCTTTCTTT	.	TRBJ1-1	TRBV29-1	.
CASSFWTGGNYGYTF	TGCGCCAGCAGTTTTTGGACAGGCGGTAACTATGGCTACACCTTC	TRBD1	TRBJ1-2	TRBV5-1	.
CSALTGGTYNSPLHF	TGCAGTGCTTTGACAGGGGGGACCTATAATTCACCCCTCCACTTT	TRBD1	TRBJ1-6	TRBV20-1	.
CASSQGTGGPTDTQYF	TGTGCCAGCAGCCAAGGGACAGGGGGCCCCACAGATACGCAGTATTTT	TRBD1	TRBJ2-3	TRBV3-1	few
CASSIPGYGQPQHF	TGTGCCAGCAGCATACCAGGGTACGGTCAGCCCCAGCATTTT	.	TRBJ1-5	TRBV6-6	.
CASRAGQSYGYTF	TGTGCCAGCAGGGCCGGACAGTCCTATGGCTACACCTTC	.	TRBJ1-2	TRBV6-1	.
CSVVEAGTASYNEQFF	TGCAGCGTTGTCGAGGCCGGGACCGCCTCCTACAATGAGCAGTTCTTC	.	TRBJ2-1	TRBV29-1	.
CASSLGASGDVNEQFF	TGTGCCAGCAGCTTAGGGGCGTCGGGGGACGTAAATGAGCAGTTCTTC	.	TRBJ2-1	TRBV11-2	.
CSVEDYGYTF	TGCAGCGTTGAAGACTATGGCTACACCTTC	.	TRBJ1-2	TRBV29-1	once
CASSALSGGAADTQYF	TGTGCCAGCAGCGCCCTAAGCGGGGGGGCCGCAGATACGCAGTATTTT	TRBD2	TRBJ2-3	TRBV7-9	.
CASNLGAGEEKLFF	TGTGCCAGCAACTTAGGAGCAGGCGAAGAAAAACTGTTTTTT	.	TRBJ1-4	TRBV6-1	.
CASSLGLAEGDTQYF	TGTGCCAGCAGCTTGGGACTAGCCGAGGGGGATACGCAGTATTTT	TRBD2	TRBJ2-3	TRBV5-6	.
CASSPQTGYGYTF	TGTGCCAGCAGTCCCCAGACAGGGTACGGCTACACCTTC	TRBD1	TRBJ1-2	TRBV27	few
CASSLAAWAYEQYF	TGTGCCAGCAGCTTGGCCGCCTGGGCTTACGAGCAGTACTTC	.	TRBJ2-7	TRBV7-9	many
CASSSQGGGTEAFF	TGCGCCAGCAGCTCCCAGGGGGGCGGCACTGAAGCTTTCTTT	TRBD1	TRBJ1-1	TRBV5-1	many
CASSYSGQGAYEQYF	TGTGCCAGCAGTTACTCGGGACAGGGGGCCTACGAGCAGTACTTC	TRBD1	TRBJ2-7	TRBV6-6	.
CASSLGGFGYTF	TGTGCCAGCAGCTTGGGAGGGTTTGGCTACACCTTC	.	TRBJ1-2	TRBV3-1	.
CASSLTSGRGETQYF	TGTGCCAGCAGCTTAACCTCGGGGAGGGGGGAGACCCAGTACTTC	.	TRBJ2-5	TRBV7-3	.
CASSTTGSTDTQYF	TGTGCCAGTAGTACAACAGGGTCCACAGATACGCAGTATTTT	.	TRBJ2-3	TRBV19	.
CASSPSEGTEAFF	TGTGCCAGCTCACCAAGTGAAGGCACTGAAGCTTTCTTT	.	TRBJ1-1	TRBV18	.
CASSTNTGQDQPQHF	TGTGCCAGCAGCACAAATACAGGGCAAGATCAGCCCCAGCATTTT	.	TRBJ1-5	TRBV7-2	few
CASSHSDRNYEQYF	TGTGCCAGCAGCCATTCGGACAGGAACTACGAGCAGTACTTC	TRBD1	TRBJ2-7	TRBV28	.
CSARDLRAVGYGYTF	TGCAGTGCTAGAGATCTCCGGGCAGTCGGCTATGGCTACACCTTC	.	TRBJ1-2	TRBV20-1	.
CASSSREVYNEQFF	TGTGCCAGCAGCTCGCGGGAAGTATACAATGAGCAGTTCTTC	.	TRBJ2-1	TRBV7-9	few
CSARPRHKETQYF	TGCAGTGCTAGACCCCGACACAAAGAGACCCAGTACTTC	.	TRBJ2-5	TRBV20-1	few
CSATGQGLSYGYTF	TGCAGTGCTACGGGGCAGGGCTTAAGCTATGGCTACACCTTC	.	TRBJ1-2	TRBV20-1	few
CASSYGGGAWNEQFF	TGTGCCAGCAGTTACGGCGGGGGGGCCTGGAATGAGCAGTTCTTC	TRBD2	TRBJ2-1	TRBV6-2/TRBV6-3	.
CASSLLPGAGNSPLHF	TGCGCCAGCAGCTTGCTCCCAGGGGCAGGTAATTCACCCCTCCACTTT	.	TRBJ1-6	TRBV5-1	.
CASSGTALRSTDTQYF	TGTGCCAGCAGTGGGACAGCCCTTCGAAGCACAGATACGCAGTATTTT	.	TRBJ2-3	TRBV6-1	few